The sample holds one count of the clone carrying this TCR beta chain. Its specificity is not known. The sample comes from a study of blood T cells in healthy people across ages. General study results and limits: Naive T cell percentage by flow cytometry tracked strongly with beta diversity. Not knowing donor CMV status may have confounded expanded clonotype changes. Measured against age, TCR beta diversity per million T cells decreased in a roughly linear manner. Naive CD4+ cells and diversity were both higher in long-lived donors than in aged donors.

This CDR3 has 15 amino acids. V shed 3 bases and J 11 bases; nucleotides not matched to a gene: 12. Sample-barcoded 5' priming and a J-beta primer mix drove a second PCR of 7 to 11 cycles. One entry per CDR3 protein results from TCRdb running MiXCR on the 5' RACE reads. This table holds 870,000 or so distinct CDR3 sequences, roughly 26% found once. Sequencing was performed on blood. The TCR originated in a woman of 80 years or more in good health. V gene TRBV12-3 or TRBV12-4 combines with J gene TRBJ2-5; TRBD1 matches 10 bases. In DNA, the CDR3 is TGTGCCAGCAGTTTCCGACAGGGGGCGAGAAATGAGCAGTACTTC. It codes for CASSFRQGARNEQYF.